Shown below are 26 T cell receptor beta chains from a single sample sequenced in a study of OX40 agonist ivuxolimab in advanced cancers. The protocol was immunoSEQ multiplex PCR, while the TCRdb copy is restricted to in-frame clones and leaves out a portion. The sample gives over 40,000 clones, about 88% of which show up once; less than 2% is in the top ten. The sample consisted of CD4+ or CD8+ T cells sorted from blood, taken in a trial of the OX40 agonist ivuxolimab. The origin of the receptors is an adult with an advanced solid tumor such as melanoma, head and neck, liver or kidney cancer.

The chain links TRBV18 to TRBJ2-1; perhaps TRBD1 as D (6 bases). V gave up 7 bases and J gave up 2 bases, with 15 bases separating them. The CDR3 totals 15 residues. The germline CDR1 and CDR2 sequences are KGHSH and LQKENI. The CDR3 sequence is CASYKGQPTYNEQFF. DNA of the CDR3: TGTGCCAGCTATAAAGGACAGCCCACCTACAATGAGCAGTTCTTC. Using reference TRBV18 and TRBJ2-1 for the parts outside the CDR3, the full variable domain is NAGVMQNPRHLVRRRGQEARLRCSPMKGHSHVYWYRQLPEEGLKFMVYLQKENIIDESGMPKERFSAEFPKEGPSILRIQQVVRGDSAAYFCASYKGQPTYNEQFFGPGTRLTVL.

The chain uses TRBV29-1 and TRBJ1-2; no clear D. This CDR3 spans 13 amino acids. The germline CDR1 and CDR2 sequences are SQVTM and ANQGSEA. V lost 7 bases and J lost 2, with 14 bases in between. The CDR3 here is CSADGSLNYGYTF. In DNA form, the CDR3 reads TGCAGCGCCGACGGCAGCTTAAACTATGGCTACACCTTC. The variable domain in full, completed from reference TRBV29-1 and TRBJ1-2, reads SAVISQKPSRDICQRGTSLTIQCQVDSQVTMMFWYRQQPGQSLTLIATANQGSEATYESGFVIDKFPISRPNLTFSTLTVSNMSPEDSSIYLCSADGSLNYGYTFGSGTRLTVV.

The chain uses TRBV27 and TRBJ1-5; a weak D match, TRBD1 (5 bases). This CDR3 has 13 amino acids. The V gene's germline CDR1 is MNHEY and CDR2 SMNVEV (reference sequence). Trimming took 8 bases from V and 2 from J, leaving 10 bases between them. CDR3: CASGAGRNQPQHF. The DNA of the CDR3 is TGTGCCAGCGGAGCGGGGCGCAATCAGCCCCAGCATTTT.

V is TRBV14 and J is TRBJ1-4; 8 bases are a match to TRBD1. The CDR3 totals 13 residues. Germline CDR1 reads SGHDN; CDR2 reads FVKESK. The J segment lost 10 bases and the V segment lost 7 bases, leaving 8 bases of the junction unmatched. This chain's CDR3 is CASNGQGGGKLFF. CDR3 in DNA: TGTGCCAGCAATGGACAGGGTGGGGGAAAACTGTTTTTT.

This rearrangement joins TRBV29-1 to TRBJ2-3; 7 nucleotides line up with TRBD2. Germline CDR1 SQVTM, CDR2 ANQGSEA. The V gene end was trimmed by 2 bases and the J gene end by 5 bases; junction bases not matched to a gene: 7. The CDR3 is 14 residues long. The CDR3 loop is CSVERAGVGDTQYF. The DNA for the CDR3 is TGCAGCGTTGAAAGGGCGGGGGTCGGAGATACGCAGTATTTT.

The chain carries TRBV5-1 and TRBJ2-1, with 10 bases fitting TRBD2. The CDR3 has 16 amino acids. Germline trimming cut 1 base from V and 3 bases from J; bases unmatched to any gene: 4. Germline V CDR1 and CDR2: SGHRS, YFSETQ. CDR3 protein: CASSLRSGRGYNEQFF. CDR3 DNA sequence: TGCGCCAGCAGCTTGAGGAGCGGGAGGGGCTACAATGAGCAGTTCTTC.

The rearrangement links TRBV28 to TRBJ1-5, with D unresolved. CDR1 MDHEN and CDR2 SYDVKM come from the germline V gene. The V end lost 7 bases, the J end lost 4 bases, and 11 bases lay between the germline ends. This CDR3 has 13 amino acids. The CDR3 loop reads CASIQRLNQPQHF. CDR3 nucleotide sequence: TGTGCCAGCATTCAACGGTTAAATCAGCCCCAGCATTTT.

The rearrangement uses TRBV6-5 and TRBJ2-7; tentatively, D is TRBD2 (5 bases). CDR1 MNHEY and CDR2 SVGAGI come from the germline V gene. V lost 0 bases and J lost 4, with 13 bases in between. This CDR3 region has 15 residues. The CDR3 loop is CASSYSAEGRYEQYF. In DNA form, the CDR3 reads TGTGCCAGCAGTTACTCAGCCGAGGGCCGATACGAGCAGTACTTC.

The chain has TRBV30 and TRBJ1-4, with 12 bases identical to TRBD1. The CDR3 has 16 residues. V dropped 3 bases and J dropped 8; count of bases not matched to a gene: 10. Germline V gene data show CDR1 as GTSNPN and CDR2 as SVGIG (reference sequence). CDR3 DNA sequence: TGTGCCTGGAGGGCCCCCGGGACAGGGGGCAGGGAAAAACTGTTTTTT. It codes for CAWRAPGTGGREKLFF.

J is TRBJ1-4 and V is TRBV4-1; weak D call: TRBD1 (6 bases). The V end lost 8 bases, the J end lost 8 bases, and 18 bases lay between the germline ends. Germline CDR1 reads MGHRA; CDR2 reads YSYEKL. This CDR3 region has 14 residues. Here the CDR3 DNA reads TGCGCCAGCCGCCTTGGGTCTACAGGGGAAAAACTGTTTTTT. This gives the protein CASRLGSTGEKLFF.

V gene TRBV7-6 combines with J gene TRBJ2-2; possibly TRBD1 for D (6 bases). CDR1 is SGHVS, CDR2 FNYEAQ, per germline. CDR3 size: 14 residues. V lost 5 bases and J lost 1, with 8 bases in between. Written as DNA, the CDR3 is TGTGCCAGCAGCGTGACAGGGAACACCGGGGAGCTGTTTTTT. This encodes CASSVTGNTGELFF.

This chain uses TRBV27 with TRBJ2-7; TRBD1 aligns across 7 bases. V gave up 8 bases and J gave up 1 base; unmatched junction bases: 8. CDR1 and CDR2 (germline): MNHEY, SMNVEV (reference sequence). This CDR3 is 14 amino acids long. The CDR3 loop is CASQRGQTSYEQYF. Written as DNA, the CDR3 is TGTGCCAGCCAAAGGGGGCAGACATCCTACGAGCAGTACTTC.

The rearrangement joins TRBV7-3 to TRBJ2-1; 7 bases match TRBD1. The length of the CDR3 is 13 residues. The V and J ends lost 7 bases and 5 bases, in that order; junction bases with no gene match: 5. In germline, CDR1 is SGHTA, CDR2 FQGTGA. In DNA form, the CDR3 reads TGTGCCAGCAAACAGGGGCCAAACAATGAGCAGTTCTTC. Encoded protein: CASKQGPNNEQFF. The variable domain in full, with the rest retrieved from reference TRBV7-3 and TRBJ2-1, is GAGVSQTPSNKVTEKGKYVELRCDPISGHTALYWYRQSLGQGPEFLIYFQGTGAADDSGLPNDRFFAVRPEGSVSTLKIQRTERGDSAVYLCASKQGPNNEQFFGPGTRLTVL.

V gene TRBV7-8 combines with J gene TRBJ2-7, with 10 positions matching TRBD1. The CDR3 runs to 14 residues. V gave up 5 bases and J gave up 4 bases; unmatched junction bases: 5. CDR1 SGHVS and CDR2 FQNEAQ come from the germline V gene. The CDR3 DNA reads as TGTGCCAGCAGCCCCCGGACAGGGGGTTACGAGCAGTACTTC. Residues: CASSPRTGGYEQYF.

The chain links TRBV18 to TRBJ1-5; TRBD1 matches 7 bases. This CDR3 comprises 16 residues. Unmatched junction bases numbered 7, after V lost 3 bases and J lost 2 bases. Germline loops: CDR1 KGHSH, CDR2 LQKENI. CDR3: CASSPGRGQGNQPQHF. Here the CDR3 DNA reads TGTGCCAGCTCACCGGGGAGGGGGCAAGGCAATCAGCCCCAGCATTTT. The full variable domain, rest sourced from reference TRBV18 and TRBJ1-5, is NAGVMQNPRHLVRRRGQEARLRCSPMKGHSHVYWYRQLPEEGLKFMVYLQKENIIDESGMPKERFSAEFPKEGPSILRIQQVVRGDSAAYFCASSPGRGQGNQPQHFGDGTRLSIL.

The CDR3: CASKSSGTGANTEAFF. CDR3 nucleotide sequence: TGTGCCAGCAAGAGTTCGGGGACAGGGGCGAACACTGAAGCTTTCTTT. The gene calls are TRBV2 and TRBJ1-1; 10 nucleotides match TRBD1. Germline loops: CDR1 SNHLY, CDR2 FYNNEI. This CDR3 contains 16 residues. The J segment lost 1 base and the V segment lost 7 bases, leaving 9 bases of the junction unmatched.

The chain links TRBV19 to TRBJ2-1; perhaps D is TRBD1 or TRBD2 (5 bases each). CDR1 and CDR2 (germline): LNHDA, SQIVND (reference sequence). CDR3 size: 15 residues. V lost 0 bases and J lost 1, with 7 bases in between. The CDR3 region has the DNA TGTGCCAGTAGTATAGATTGGGGGTCCTACAATGAGCAGTTCTTC. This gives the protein CASSIDWGSYNEQFF.

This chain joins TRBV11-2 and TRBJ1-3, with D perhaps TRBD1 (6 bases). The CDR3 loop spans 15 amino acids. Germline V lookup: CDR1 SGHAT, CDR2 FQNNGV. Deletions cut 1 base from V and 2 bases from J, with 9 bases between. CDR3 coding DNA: TGTGCCAGCAGCTTAGTAGCAGGGGCTGGAAACACCATATATTTT. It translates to CASSLVAGAGNTIYF.

The CDR3 protein is CASSRGGHKEKLFF. CDR3 coding DNA: TGCGCCAGCAGCCGCGGGGGGCATAAGGAAAAACTGTTTTTT. The chain recombines TRBV5-1 with TRBJ1-4, with D tentatively TRBD1 (6 bases). Germline V gene data show CDR1 as SGHRS and CDR2 as YFSETQ. V shed 4 bases and J shed 8 bases, with 15 bases lying between them. This CDR3 region has 14 residues.

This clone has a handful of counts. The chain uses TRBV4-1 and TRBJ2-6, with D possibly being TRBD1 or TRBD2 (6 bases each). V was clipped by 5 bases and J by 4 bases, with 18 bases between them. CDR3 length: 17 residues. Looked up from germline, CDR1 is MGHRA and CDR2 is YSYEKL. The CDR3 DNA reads TGCGCCAGCAGCTATAGGGGGGAGGTGGCAGGGGCCAACGTCCTGACTTTC. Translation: CASSYRGEVAGANVLTF.

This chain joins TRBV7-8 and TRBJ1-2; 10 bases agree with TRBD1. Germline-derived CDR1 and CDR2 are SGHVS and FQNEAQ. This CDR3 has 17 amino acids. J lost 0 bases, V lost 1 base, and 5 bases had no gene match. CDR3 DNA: TGTGCCAGCAGCTTAGGTGGGGGGACAGGGGCTAACTATGGCTACACCTTC. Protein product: CASSLGGGTGANYGYTF.

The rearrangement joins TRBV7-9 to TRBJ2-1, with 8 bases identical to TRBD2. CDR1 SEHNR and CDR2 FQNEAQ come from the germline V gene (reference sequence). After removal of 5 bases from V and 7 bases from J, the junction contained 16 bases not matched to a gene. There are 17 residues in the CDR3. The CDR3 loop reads CASSPRSAASGWNEQFF. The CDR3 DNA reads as TGTGCCAGCAGCCCCCGGTCGGCGGCTAGCGGGTGGAATGAGCAGTTCTTC.

CDR3 DNA sequence: TGTGCCAGCAGCTTAATTTATTACAGGGGTGGCACCGGGGAGCTGTTTTTT. Translated: CASSLIYYRGGTGELFF. This chain connects TRBV7-3 to TRBJ2-2; 7 bases are shared with TRBD1. This CDR3 is 17 amino acids long. The trim removed 1 base at V and 4 bases at J, leaving 9 bases unmatched. Germline CDR1 reads SGHTA; CDR2 reads FQGTGA.

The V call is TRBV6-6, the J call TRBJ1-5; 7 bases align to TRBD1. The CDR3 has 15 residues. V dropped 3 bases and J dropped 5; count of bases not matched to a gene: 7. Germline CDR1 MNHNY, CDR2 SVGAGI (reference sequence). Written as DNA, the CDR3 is TGTGCCAGCAGTTATAAGCCTACAGGGGATCAGCCCCAGCATTTT. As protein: CASSYKPTGDQPQHF.

The CDR3 here is CASSPGGSRVVQYF. CDR3 nucleotides: TGTGCCAGCAGCCCGGGGGGCTCCAGGGTGGTCCAGTACTTC. This chain uses TRBV28 with TRBJ2-5; a possible D gene is TRBD2 (7 bases). V dropped 6 bases and J dropped 10 bases, with 21 bases sitting between them. The CDR3 is 14 residues long. Germline V gives CDR1 MDHEN, CDR2 SYDVKM.

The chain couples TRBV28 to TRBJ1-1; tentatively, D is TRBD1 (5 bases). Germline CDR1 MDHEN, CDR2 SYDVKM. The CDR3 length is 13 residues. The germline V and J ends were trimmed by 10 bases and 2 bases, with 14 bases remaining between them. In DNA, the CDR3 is TGTGCCACCTCGTCGACAGTTAACACTGAAGCTTTCTTT. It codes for CATSSTVNTEAFF.